One sample yielded the 9 T cell receptor beta chains listed below, sequenced in a study of cytomegalovirus exposure and HLA in healthy donors. A multiplex PCR was run with 60 Vbeta primers and 13 Jbeta primers. Measured with immunoSEQ multiplex PCR; TCRdb has only the in-frame clones, and not every one. This table has under 200,000 clones, 75% appearing once. Source material: PBMCs. These receptors were taken from a middle-aged woman in good health and CMV-seropositive.

J is TRBJ2-2 and V is TRBV28; the match to TRBD1 covers 10 bases. Germline loops: CDR1 MDHEN, CDR2 SYDVKM. The CDR3 totals 16 residues. V shed 6 bases and J 6 bases; nucleotides not matched to a gene: 10. DNA of the CDR3: TGTGCCAGCAGCGACCGGGACAGGGGATTTTCCGGGGAGCTGTTTTTT. Its protein product is CASSDRDRGFSGELFF.

The rearrangement joins TRBV5-4 to TRBJ2-7; perhaps TRBD1 as D (6 bases). V was trimmed by 4 bases and J by 2 bases, leaving 13 bases between them. Germline-derived CDR1 and CDR2 are SGHNT and YYREEE (reference sequence). CDR3 length equals 14 residues. In nucleotides, the CDR3 is TGTGCCAGCAGCCTAACAGGGTTAACCTACGAGCAGTACTTC. Translation: CASSLTGLTYEQYF.

This chain links TRBV13 with TRBJ2-7; 8 positions match TRBD1. V lost 3 bases, J lost 5 bases, and 6 bases stayed unmatched. The germline gives CDR1 PRHDT, CDR2 FYEKMQ (reference sequence). The CDR3 is 14 residues long. The CDR3 reads CASSFTGGVNEQYF. The CDR3 nucleotides read TGTGCCAGCAGCTTTACAGGGGGAGTAAACGAGCAGTACTTC.

The rearrangement joins TRBV29-1 to TRBJ2-6; no firm D call. The CDR3 contains 14 residues. Trimming took 3 bases from V and 1 from J, leaving 7 bases between them. Germline-derived CDR1 and CDR2 are SQVTM and ANQGSEA. The CDR3 spells CSVDVVSGANVLTF. CDR3 bases: TGCAGCGTTGATGTCGTATCTGGGGCCAACGTCCTGACTTTC.

The chain couples TRBV6-5 to TRBJ1-1; 7 bases match TRBD1. V shed 5 bases and J 5 bases; nucleotides not matched to a gene: 11. This CDR3 contains 15 residues. CDR1 and CDR2 (germline): MNHEY, SVGAGI. The CDR3 spells CASSKLNRGGTEAFF. The CDR3 DNA follows: TGTGCCAGCAGTAAGCTTAACAGGGGTGGAACTGAAGCTTTCTTT.

The chain couples TRBV28 to TRBJ1-5; TRBD1 aligns across 8 bases. The germline CDR1 and CDR2 sequences are MDHEN and SYDVKM. Unmatched junction bases numbered 10, after V lost 4 bases and J lost 2 bases. The CDR3 extends over 17 amino acids. As DNA, the CDR3 is TGTGCCAGCAGTTCAACCTCAGGGGGCGCTGGCAATCAGCCCCAGCATTTT. This gives the protein CASSSTSGGAGNQPQHF.

The CDR3 is CASSFEPENAYEQYF. The CDR3 region has the DNA TGTGCCAGCAGTTTTGAGCCGGAGAACGCCTACGAGCAGTACTTC. This chain links TRBV27 with TRBJ2-7; D is unclear. The CDR3 contains 15 residues. The V and J ends lost 3 bases and 2 bases respectively, with 14 bases between them. The germline V gene has CDR1 MNHEY and CDR2 SMNVEV (reference sequence).

V gene TRBV27 combines with J gene TRBJ2-2; weak D call: TRBD1 (7 bases). Germline V gives CDR1 MNHEY, CDR2 SMNVEV (reference sequence). The CDR3 is made up of 15 amino acids. The V end lost 7 bases, the J end lost 4 bases, and 16 bases lay between the germline ends. The CDR3 DNA reads TGTGCCAGCACTTCCAGGGGGGCGGTCACCGGGGAGCTGTTTTTT. Translated, it gives CASTSRGAVTGELFF.

The DNA of the CDR3 is TGCGCCAGCAGCCCTAGGACAAGTCGCTCTGGGGCCAACGTCCTGACTTTC. Amino acids: CASSPRTSRSGANVLTF. The chain employs TRBV5-1 and TRBJ2-6; TRBD1 might be the D (5 bases). The CDR3 consists of 17 residues. V shed 4 bases and J shed 0 bases, with 14 bases lying between them. In germline, CDR1 is SGHRS, CDR2 YFSETQ.